The 19 T cell receptor beta chains below come from one sample, sequenced in a study of shared clonotypes between healthy human individuals. The method was immunoSEQ multiplex PCR; TCRdb's version includes in-frame clones alone and lacks a portion of them. Counted here are 2 million to 2.5 million clones, approximately 93% occurring once; the ten biggest clones make up 0.35% to 0.5%. The sequenced sample was naive CD4+ T cells from PBMCs. Subset of the sample: CD45RA+ positively selected. All receptors come from a man between 18 and 29 years old in good health. Some clones in this sample may be carry-over from other donors' samples.

This clone was recorded only once. The chain is built from TRBV18 and TRBJ2-1; 14 bases are a match to TRBD2. The CDR3 loop spans 16 amino acids. The V segment lost 4 bases and the J segment 10 bases; nucleotides outside the gene matches: 9. Germline CDR1 KGHSH, CDR2 LQKENI. The CDR3 sequence: CASSLLRLAGGEEQFF. In nucleotides, the CDR3 is TGTGCCAGCTCACTACTTAGACTAGCGGGAGGGGAAGAGCAGTTCTTC.

This rearrangement joins TRBV18 to TRBJ2-7; TRBD2 matches at 12 bases. The CDR3 extends over 15 amino acids. The V gene's germline CDR1 is KGHSH and CDR2 LQKENI. V lost 6 bases and J lost 7; bases outside the gene matches: 10. The CDR3 sequence is CASSRGLAGSFEQYF. The CDR3 DNA follows: TGTGCCAGCTCCCGAGGACTAGCGGGATCGTTTGAGCAGTACTTC.

This CDR3 is CASSLSHTYNEQFF. The CDR3 DNA reads TGCGCCAGCAGCCTGAGCCATACCTACAATGAGCAGTTCTTC. J is TRBJ2-1 and V is TRBV5-1, with D unclear. This CDR3 has 14 amino acids. V gave up 4 bases and J gave up 2 bases, with 10 bases separating them. Germline V gene data show CDR1 as SGHRS and CDR2 as YFSETQ.

V usage is TRBV9 and J usage is TRBJ1-1; D gene uncertain. Germline V gene data show CDR1 as SGDLS and CDR2 as YYNGEE. The CDR3 runs 16 residues. Trimming left V 3 bases short and J 1 base short, with 16 bases between. The CDR3, as DNA: TGTGCCAGCAGCGGAGGGTCCCCGGCGTCGAACACTGAAGCTTTCTTT. It yields the protein CASSGGSPASNTEAFF.

The V and J genes are TRBV7-2 and TRBJ1-6; D uncertain. V was cut by 6 bases and J by 6 bases, with 6 bases left in between. CDR1 SGHTA and CDR2 FQGNSA come from the germline V gene. This CDR3 contains 12 residues. The CDR3 sequence is CASSRVNSPLHF. CDR3 in DNA: TGTGCCAGCAGTAGAGTTAATTCACCCCTCCACTTT.

This clone was observed a few times. This chain uses TRBV29-1 with TRBJ1-1; a weak D match, TRBD1 (6 bases). The V gene's germline CDR1 is SQVTM and CDR2 ANQGSEA. V was shortened by 6 bases and J by 3 bases, with 11 bases between the two germline ends. The CDR3 is 12 amino acids. The CDR3 loop is CSVTEGDTEAFF. The DNA of the CDR3 is TGCAGCGTGACCGAGGGGGACACTGAAGCTTTCTTT.

The genes are TRBV7-8 and TRBJ2-7; D unclear. Trimming stripped 2 bases from V and 2 bases from J, with 13 bases between. CDR1 SGHVS and CDR2 FQNEAQ come from the germline V gene. The CDR3 extends over 15 amino acids. DNA of the CDR3: TGTGCCAGCAGCTTACGCCGGGCGGTACCCTACGAGCAGTACTTC. It specifies CASSLRRAVPYEQYF.

The chain links TRBV28 to TRBJ2-2, with a tentative D call TRBD2 (6 bases). The CDR3 covers 14 residues. V lost 6 bases to trimming and J lost 6 bases, with 14 bases between them. From germline, CDR1 is MDHEN and CDR2 SYDVKM. The CDR3 sequence is CASREGPRAGELFF. CDR3 nucleotides: TGTGCCAGCAGGGAGGGCCCGCGGGCCGGGGAGCTGTTTTTT.

The chain recombines TRBV6-5 with TRBJ1-1, with D unresolved. This CDR3 has 15 residues. Germline CDR1 and CDR2: MNHEY and SVGAGI. The ends were cut back, 6 bases at V and 3 bases at J, with 17 bases in the middle. The CDR3 region has the DNA TGTGCCAGCAGACCAGGTCACAATCCCCACACTGAAGCTTTCTTT. Its protein is CASRPGHNPHTEAFF.

The CDR3 spells CASSWRGGTGELFF. The CDR3 bases are TGTGCCAGCAGCTGGAGGGGTGGCACCGGGGAGCTGTTTTTT. This chain uses TRBV6-5 with TRBJ2-2; D may be TRBD2 (6 bases). Trimming removed 6 bases at V and 4 bases at J, with 12 bases between. Germline V gives CDR1 MNHEY, CDR2 SVGAGI. The CDR3 length is 14 residues.

V usage is TRBV5-1 and J usage is TRBJ2-5; D is ambiguous. Germline assignment: CDR1 SGHRS and CDR2 YFSETQ. CDR3 length equals 13 residues. Trimming took 3 bases from V and 4 from J, leaving 10 bases between them. The CDR3 loop is CASSYDQSETQYF. The CDR3, as DNA: TGCGCCAGCAGCTACGACCAGTCAGAGACCCAGTACTTC.

The chain has TRBV7-2 and TRBJ2-1, with 12 bases lining up with TRBD2. Germline V gene lookup returns CDR1 SGHTA and CDR2 FQGNSA. After removal of 4 bases from V and 5 bases from J, the junction contained 6 bases not matched to a gene. The CDR3 runs 16 residues. Here the CDR3 DNA reads TGTGCCAGCAGCTCAACCCTAGCGGGAGGGGACAATGAGCAGTTCTTC. As protein: CASSSTLAGGDNEQFF.

The chain links TRBV11-2 to TRBJ2-5; possible D gene TRBD2, 6 bases. Germline CDR1 reads SGHAT; CDR2 reads FQNNGV. The V end lost 5 bases, the J end lost 2 bases, and 18 bases lay between the germline ends. This CDR3 has 16 amino acids. CDR3 coding DNA: TGTGCCAGCAGCCCTCTTGGGGCGGGGAAGCAAGAGACCCAGTACTTC. This translates into CASSPLGAGKQETQYF.

The chain joins TRBV28 to TRBJ1-1; a weak D match, TRBD1 (6 bases). Germline CDR1 and CDR2: MDHEN and SYDVKM. The CDR3 sequence is 14 residues long. Trimming pared 3 bases from V and 3 bases from J, leaving 11 bases between. The CDR3 sequence: CASSFLGADTEAFF. CDR3 nucleotides: TGTGCCAGCAGTTTTTTGGGGGCGGACACTGAAGCTTTCTTT.

Regarding this clone: The same CDR3 can be traced to other DNA sequences in this sample. This chain joins TRBV6-5 and TRBJ2-5, with D unresolved. The CDR3 runs 12 residues. Germline CDR1 reads MNHEY; CDR2 reads SVGAGI. With 0 bases removed from V and 5 bases from J, the gap between germline ends came to 4 bases. CDR3 bases: TGTGCCAGCAGTTACTCGTGGGAGACCCAGTACTTC. Its translation: CASSYSWETQYF.

The chain combines TRBV5-6 with TRBJ1-1; D gene unclear. The germline CDR1 and CDR2 sequences are SGHDT and YYEEEE. V was shortened by 4 bases and J by 6 bases, with 13 bases between the two germline ends. The CDR3 length is 13 residues. For the CDR3, the DNA is TGTGCCAGCAGCCGACCGAGGAGCCCTGAAGCTTTCTTT. The encoded protein is CASSRPRSPEAFF.

This clone was detected once. This specimen includes other DNA sequences encoding the same CDR3. The chain recombines TRBV7-3 with TRBJ2-1; 12 bases match TRBD2. The trim removed 5 bases at V and 3 bases at J, leaving 2 bases unmatched. There are 15 residues in the CDR3. Germline CDR1 and CDR2: SGHTA and FQGTGA. The CDR3 is CASSKTSGGYNEQFF. Written as DNA, the CDR3 is TGTGCCAGCAGCAAGACTAGCGGGGGCTACAATGAGCAGTTCTTC.

The chain recombines TRBV11-2 with TRBJ1-2; D gene ambiguous. V dropped 2 bases and J dropped 6 bases, with 10 bases sitting between them. Germline values: CDR1 SGHAT, CDR2 FQNNGV. This CDR3 spans 13 amino acids. CDR3 amino acids: CASSLITVNGYTF. The DNA of the CDR3 is TGTGCCAGCAGCTTAATAACGGTGAATGGCTACACCTTC.

The J gene is TRBJ1-1, the V gene TRBV25-1, with 9 bases that match TRBD1. Germline lookup yields CDR1 MGHDK and CDR2 SYGVNS. The CDR3 contains 14 residues. The V and J ends lost 6 bases and 7 bases, in that order; junction bases with no gene match: 9. In DNA form, the CDR3 reads TGTGCCAGCAGACCCACAGGGGGCGAGGGTGAAGCTTTCTTT. Translating gives CASRPTGGEGEAFF.